This is a list of T cell receptor beta chains from one sample in a study of sequential checkpoint blockade in melanoma. Sequenced by immunoSEQ multiplex PCR; TCRdb stores in-frame clones only, minus some. The table lists about 17,000 clones, around two thirds of them singletons. The sample consisted of CD8+ T cells sorted from blood (inferred from file names), taken from a patient given nivolumab and ipilimumab in sequence. Receptor source: a human donor with melanoma. Both conserved end residues are part of each CDR3. A D gene is named only where the DNA matches it firmly. The listing skips clone size in some rows; elsewhere it reads once, few, many or a size class.

>11|-|TRBJ2-7|TRBV7-3|-
CASNQSYEQYF
TGTGCCAGCAATCAGTCCTACGAGCAGTACTTC
>16|TRBD1|TRBJ1-1|TRBV19|-
CASSIVGQGGPREAFF
TGTGCCAGTAGTATAGTTGGACAGGGCGGACCACGAGAAGCTTTCTTT
>13|-|TRBJ2-7|TRBV6-5|few
CASSDQTGYEQYF
TGTGCCAGCAGTGACCAGACAGGCTACGAGCAGTACTTC
>15|TRBD1|TRBJ1-4|TRBV6-1|-
CASRPDRGTNEKLFF
TGTGCCAGCAGGCCCGACAGGGGTACTAATGAAAAACTGTTTTTT
>14|-|TRBJ2-7|TRBV7-6|once
CASSQYRNSYEQYF
TGTGCCAGCAGCCAGTACAGAAACTCCTACGAGCAGTACTTC
>15|TRBD2|TRBJ2-2|TRBV28|few
CASRASGGASGELFF
TGTGCCAGCAGGGCTAGCGGGGGGGCCTCCGGGGAGCTGTTTTTT
>16|-|TRBJ1-4|TRBV11-2|-
CASSFGQGGWTEKLFF
TGTGCCAGCAGCTTTGGCCAGGGAGGTTGGACTGAAAAACTGTTTTTT
>16|-|TRBJ1-6|TRBV28|-
CASSSGQGSYNSPLHF
-
>15|-|TRBJ1-4|TRBV27|-
CASSLSTRAGEKLFF
TGTGCCAGCAGTTTAAGTACCAGGGCGGGGGAAAAACTGTTTTTT
>13|TRBD2|TRBJ2-3|TRBV5-4|-
CASSGGLADTQYF
TGTGCCAGCAGCGGGGGACTAGCGGATACGCAGTATTTT
>14|TRBD1|TRBJ2-7|TRBV18|-
CASSPTGGDYEQYF
TGTGCCAGCTCACCAACAGGGGGCGACTACGAGCAGTACTTC
>13|-|TRBJ2-2|TRBV5-6|-
CASSLAVKGELFF
TGTGCCAGCAGCTTGGCCGTTAAAGGGGAGCTGTTTTTT
>18|TRBD2|TRBJ2-3|TRBV4-1|few
CASSQPLTYSGSTDTQYF
TGCGCCAGCAGCCAACCCCTAACCTATAGCGGGAGCACAGATACGCAGTATTTT
>14|-|TRBJ2-2|TRBV27|-
CASSFSGNTGELFF
TGTGCCAGCAGTTTTTCGGGGAACACCGGGGAGCTGTTTTTT
>16|-|TRBJ2-3|TRBV4-3|-
CASSQGLEGGTDTQYF
TGCGCCAGCAGCCAAGGACTAGAAGGAGGGACAGATACGCAGTATTTT
>14|TRBD1|TRBJ1-2|TRBV9|few
CASSEDRGRDGYTF
TGTGCCAGCAGCGAGGACAGGGGGCGCGATGGCTACACCTTC
>14|TRBD1|TRBJ1-2|TRBV19|few
CASSRRQGAEGYTF
TGTGCCAGTAGTAGGCGGCAGGGGGCTGAGGGCTACACCTTC
>13|-|TRBJ2-5|TRBV5-6|-
CASSLQGQETQYF
TGTGCCAGCAGCTTGCAGGGGCAAGAGACCCAGTACTTC
>15|TRBD1|TRBJ1-2|TRBV4-2|medium-sized
CASSQEGQVLYGYTF
TGTGCCAGCAGCCAGGAGGGACAGGTCCTCTATGGCTACACCTTC
>13|-|TRBJ2-1|TRBV9|-
CASSSGGEDEQFF
TGTGCCAGCAGTTCTGGCGGGGAGGATGAGCAGTTCTTC
>18|TRBD1|TRBJ2-6|TRBV29-1|-
CSVGIWTGGTSGANVLTF
TGCAGCGTTGGGATATGGACAGGCGGTACTTCTGGGGCCAACGTCCTGACTTTC
>13|-|TRBJ2-2|TRBV4-1|few
CASSRANTGELFF
TGCGCCAGCAGCCGAGCGAACACCGGGGAGCTGTTTTTT
>13|-|TRBJ1-1|TRBV13|-
CASSLEQNAEAFF
TGTGCCAGCAGCTTAGAACAGAACGCTGAAGCTTTCTTT
>14|-|TRBJ2-5|TRBV5-8|once
CASSFGSALETQYF
TGTGCCAGCAGCTTCGGCAGCGCATTGGAGACCCAGTACTTC
>16|-|TRBJ2-2|TRBV15|-
CATSRDEREDTGELFF
TGTGCCACCAGCAGAGATGAGCGAGAGGACACCGGGGAGCTGTTTTTT
>15|-|TRBJ2-1|TRBV7-9|few
CASSLGQGTYNEQFF
TGTGCCAGCAGCTTAGGCCAGGGAACGTACAATGAGCAGTTCTTC
>15|TRBD2|TRBJ2-1|TRBV7-9|few
CASSSERDGGHEQFF
TGTGCCAGCAGCTCAGAGCGGGATGGAGGTCATGAGCAGTTCTTC
>12|-|TRBJ2-5|TRBV27|once
CASQGQGETQYF
TGTGCCAGCCAGGGGCAGGGAGAGACCCAGTACTTC
>15|TRBD1|TRBJ1-2|TRBV6-5|-
CASSYSTGYSDGYTF
TGTGCCAGCAGTTACTCGACAGGGTACTCCGATGGCTACACCTTC
>14|TRBD1|TRBJ1-3|TRBV7-9|few
CASTVTGFGNTIYF
TGTGCCAGCACCGTGACAGGGTTTGGAAACACCATATATTTT
>13|-|TRBJ1-2|TRBV27|-
CASMATPRDGYTF
TGTGCCAGCATGGCAACCCCCAGGGATGGCTACACCTTC
>13|-|TRBJ1-4|TRBV27|once
CASSFWPIEKLFF
TGTGCCAGCAGTTTTTGGCCGATTGAAAAACTGTTTTTT
>13|-|TRBJ2-7|TRBV25-1|-
CASSDSLRYEQYF
TGTGCCAGCAGTGATTCCCTGAGATATGAGCAGTACTTC
>13|-|TRBJ2-1|TRBV7-8|few
CASSLSQGNEQFF
TGTGCCAGCAGCCTTAGTCAGGGAAATGAGCAGTTCTTC
>13|-|TRBJ2-7|TRBV9|-
CASSGSLNGRQYF
TGTGCCAGCAGCGGGAGTTTAAATGGAAGGCAGTACTTC
>14|TRBD1|TRBJ2-4|TRBV28|-
CASSFRDRVNIQYF
TGTGCCAGCAGTTTTAGGGACAGGGTAAACATTCAGTACTTC
>18|-|TRBJ1-2|TRBV21-1|-
CASSKARTGSVTSYGYTF
TGTGCCAGCAGCAAAGCGAGGACAGGGAGCGTTACCAGCTATGGCTACACCTTC
>12|-|TRBJ1-1|TRBV9|-
CASSPGDTEAFF
TGTGCCAGCAGCCCCGGTGACACTGAAGCTTTCTTT
>13|-|TRBJ1-1|TRBV4-1|-
CASSLIGGAEAFF
TGCGCCAGCAGCCTAATTGGAGGGGCTGAAGCTTTCTTT
>15|-|TRBJ2-3|TRBV6-6|few
CASSSLLAKGDTQYF
TGTGCCAGCAGTTCGCTTCTAGCCAAAGGGGATACGCAGTATTTT